These T cell receptor beta chains were read from a single sample in a study of blood T cell repertoires in COVID-19. Profiling relied on immunoSEQ multiplex PCR, and the TCRdb table lists in-frame clones only, not all of them. The sample contains 150,000 to 200,000 clones, roughly 70% of which appear only once. The sample was peripheral blood. The receptors come from a woman aged 80 or over with acute or convalescent COVID-19. Each CDR3 is given with its conserved first and last residue. A D gene is named only where the DNA matches it firmly. For some rows the clone size is stated as once, few or many, or as a class when expanded; others skip it.

v_call	j_call	d_call	clone_size	cdr3_nt	cdr3_aa
TRBV11-3	TRBJ2-3	-	-	TGTGCCAGCAGCTTATTAGAGGGTCGAGGAGATACGCAGTATTTT	CASSLLEGRGDTQYF
TRBV14	TRBJ1-1	-	-	TGTGCCAGCAGCCAAGTAATTACTTACACTGAAGCTTTCTTT	CASSQVITYTEAFF
TRBV24-1	TRBJ2-2	TRBD1	-	TGTGCCACCAGTGGGGCAGGGACAGGGGGCCGGACCGGGGAGCTGTTTTTT	CATSGAGTGGRTGELFF
TRBV19	TRBJ1-1	-	-	TGTGCCAGTCAGGGGCCCCGTGAAGCTTTCTTT	CASQGPREAFF
TRBV7-2	TRBJ1-2	-	-	TGTGCCAGCAGCTTACCAGGTATCTATGGCTACACCTTC	CASSLPGIYGYTF
TRBV9	TRBJ2-1	TRBD2	few	TGTGCCAGCAGCGTAGAGGCTAGCGGGACCCACAATGAGCAGTTCTTC	CASSVEASGTHNEQFF
TRBV5-4	TRBJ2-2	-	once	TGTGCCAGCAGCTATTTAGGGGGAGGGCCTCTAGGCGGGGAGCTGTTTTTT	CASSYLGGGPLGGELFF
TRBV10-1	TRBJ1-5	-	-	TGCGCCAGCAGTGACACATTAAATCAGCCCCAGCATTTT	CASSDTLNQPQHF
TRBV27	TRBJ1-2	-	-	TGTGCCAGCAGACCCACAGGGACCAATAACTATGGCTACACCTTC	CASRPTGTNNYGYTF
TRBV30	TRBJ1-2	TRBD1	-	TGTGCCTGGGGGCTTACAGGGGCGCTACAGGATGGCTACACCTTC	CAWGLTGALQDGYTF
TRBV2	TRBJ2-7	-	-	TGTGCCAGCAGTGAACAAGGACAGAATCAAGGCGAGCAGTACTTC	CASSEQGQNQGEQYF
TRBV19	TRBJ2-7	-	-	TGTGCCAGTAGTATAGTTTGGGGGGCCTACGAGCAGTACTTC	CASSIVWGAYEQYF
TRBV28	TRBJ1-5	TRBD1	-	TGTGCCAGCACCTACAGGGGATGGAATCAGCCCCAGCATTTT	CASTYRGWNQPQHF
TRBV29-1	TRBJ2-5	-	-	TGCAGCGCCCGTGCTAGCGAAGAGACCCAGTACTTC	CSARASEETQYF
TRBV7-9	TRBJ1-5	-	-	TGTGCCAGCAGCCTATCCGGGACACGCAATCAGCCCCAGCATTTT	CASSLSGTRNQPQHF
TRBV3-1/TRBV3-2	TRBJ2-1	TRBD2	-	TGTGCCAGCAGCCTCGGGACTAGCGGGAGTTTAAAGGATGAGCAGTTCTTC	CASSLGTSGSLKDEQFF
TRBV4-2	TRBJ2-1	TRBD2	-	TGTGCCAGCAGCCAAGGATCGGGAGGGCCCTACAATGAGCAGTTCTTC	CASSQGSGGPYNEQFF
TRBV12-3/TRBV12-4	TRBJ2-5	-	-	TGTGCCAGCAGTCCCCGAGGAGGGGAGACCCAGTACTTC	CASSPRGGETQYF
TRBV4-3	TRBJ2-2	-	-	TGCGCCAGCAGCCAAGGAGCGGTTAGGACCGGGGAGCTGTTTTTT	CASSQGAVRTGELFF
TRBV21-1	TRBJ2-7	-	-	TGTGCCAGCAGCAATGAAGGGACTAGCGGCTACGAGCAGTACTTC	CASSNEGTSGYEQYF
TRBV19	TRBJ1-1	-	-	TGTGCCAGTAGTCCCAAAATCCAAGACTGGGACACTGAAGCTTTCTTT	CASSPKIQDWDTEAFF
TRBV12-3/TRBV12-4	TRBJ2-5	-	-	TGTGCCAGCAGCCCTGGGCGCCGGGAGACCCAGTACTTC	CASSPGRRETQYF
TRBV20-1	TRBJ2-1	-	once	TGCAGTGCCTATCTACCGGATGAGCAGTTCTTC	CSAYLPDEQFF
TRBV19	TRBJ2-7	TRBD2	-	TGTGCCAGTAGTTTGATGCCGGGACTACCCCCCGAGCAGTACTTC	CASSLMPGLPPEQYF
TRBV10-3	TRBJ2-7	-	few	TGTGCCATCAGTAAGACAGTACTCTACGAGCAGTACTTC	CAISKTVLYEQYF
TRBV28	TRBJ2-1	TRBD1	once	TGTGCCAGCAGTTTAACCCAGGTCAGGGGGAATGAGCAGTTCTTC	CASSLTQVRGNEQFF
TRBV19	TRBJ2-2	TRBD2	few	TGTGCCAGTAGTATACTAGCGGGAGGATGGACCGGGGAGCTGTTTTTT	CASSILAGGWTGELFF
TRBV19	TRBJ1-5	-	-	TGTGCCAGTAGTATCGCGCGGAGTGGGTTCGGCAATCAGCCCCAGCATTTT	CASSIARSGFGNQPQHF
TRBV7-9	TRBJ1-3	TRBD1	-	TGTGCCAGCAGCTCCAACAGGGGAAGCTCTGGAAACACCATATATTTT	CASSSNRGSSGNTIYF
TRBV19	TRBJ2-1	-	-	TGTGCCAGTAGTATATCTAGCTCCTACAATGAGCAGTTCTTC	CASSISSSYNEQFF
TRBV10-3	TRBJ2-7	TRBD2	-	TGTGCCACAACTAGCGGGACCTACGAGCAGTACTTC	CATTSGTYEQYF
TRBV30	TRBJ1-1	TRBD1	-	TGTGCCTGGAGTGTACGAGTCTGGGACAGGGGGCACAGCAACACTGAAGCTTTCTTT	CAWSVRVWDRGHSNTEAFF
TRBV5-5	TRBJ2-1	TRBD1	-	TGTGCCAGCAGCTTGGTCGGGACAGGCTACAATGAGCAGTTCTTC	CASSLVGTGYNEQFF
TRBV24-1	TRBJ2-1	-	few	TGTGCCACCAGTGATTTCGGCCAGGGGGGTCGCAATGAGCAGTTCTTC	CATSDFGQGGRNEQFF
TRBV12-3/TRBV12-4	TRBJ2-1	-	-	TGTGCCAGCAGTCCCGGGTTGTACAATGAGCAGTTCTTC	CASSPGLYNEQFF
TRBV5-1	TRBJ1-2	-	-	TGCGCCAGCAGCCAGGACGGGGAAAACTATGGCTACACCTTC	CASSQDGENYGYTF
TRBV7-3	TRBJ2-1	-	few	TGTGCCAGCAGCCAATGGGGCGGTAACAATGAGCAGTTCTTC	CASSQWGGNNEQFF
TRBV5-1	TRBJ1-2	-	-	TGCGCCAGCAGCTTCGATGAGGGCAAATCAGACAACACCTTC	CASSFDEGKSDNTF
TRBV6-5	TRBJ1-2	TRBD1	-	TGTGCCAGCGGGAGGGGACAGGGAAGCGGCTACACCTTC	CASGRGQGSGYTF
TRBV6-1	TRBJ2-7	-	-	TGTGCCAGCAGTGAACCTCAGACAGTTAACCTCGCCTACGAGCAGTACTTC	CASSEPQTVNLAYEQYF
TRBV27	TRBJ1-6	-	-	TGTGCCAGCAGTTCCTCCAGGGGCCTTAATTCACCCCTCCACTTT	CASSSSRGLNSPLHF
TRBV5-1	TRBJ2-7	TRBD1	-	TGCGCCAGCAGCTTGGGGAGACGGACAGGGGGTGCTGACTACGAGCAGTACTTC	CASSLGRRTGGADYEQYF
TRBV6-5	TRBJ2-5	-	once	TGTGCCAGCAACCCGGGACTCAAGGAAGAGACCCAGTACTTC	CASNPGLKEETQYF
TRBV3-1/TRBV3-2	TRBJ1-3	TRBD1	-	TGTGCCAGCAGCCAGGGCTGGGACAGCCACTCTGGAAACACCATATATTTT	CASSQGWDSHSGNTIYF
TRBV7-9	TRBJ1-6	-	-	TGTGCCAGCAGCTTGGGACATTCGGATAATTCACCCCTCCACTTT	CASSLGHSDNSPLHF
TRBV3-1/TRBV3-2	TRBJ2-7	TRBD1	-	TGTGCCAGCAGCCAATACAGGGGCTACGAGCAGTACTTC	CASSQYRGYEQYF
TRBV25-1	TRBJ2-3	TRBD2	many	TGTGCCAGCAGTGAGCCCCTCGCTCTAGCGGACGCAGATACGCAGTATTTT	CASSEPLALADADTQYF
TRBV9	TRBJ1-2	TRBD1	-	TGTGCCAGCAGCGCCCAAGGACAGGGGGGGAGCTACACCTTC	CASSAQGQGGSYTF
TRBV7-8	TRBJ2-3	TRBD2	-	TGTGCCAGCAGCCCCGGGGGAGGGGGCACAGATACGCAGTATTTT	CASSPGGGGTDTQYF
TRBV2	TRBJ2-5	-	-	TGTGCCAGCAGCTTACAGGGAAACCAAGAGACCCAGTACTTC	CASSLQGNQETQYF
TRBV19	TRBJ2-1	-	-	TGTGCCAGTAATGGAGGCGGAACCTACAATGAGCAGTTCTTC	CASNGGGTYNEQFF
TRBV18	TRBJ2-7	TRBD1	-	TGTGCCAGCACAGCGGGACAGGGGGCGAACGAGCAGTACTTC	CASTAGQGANEQYF
TRBV6-4	TRBJ1-5	TRBD1	once	TGTGCCAGCAGTCCTTTACAGGGGCTCAATCAGCCCCAGCATTTT	CASSPLQGLNQPQHF